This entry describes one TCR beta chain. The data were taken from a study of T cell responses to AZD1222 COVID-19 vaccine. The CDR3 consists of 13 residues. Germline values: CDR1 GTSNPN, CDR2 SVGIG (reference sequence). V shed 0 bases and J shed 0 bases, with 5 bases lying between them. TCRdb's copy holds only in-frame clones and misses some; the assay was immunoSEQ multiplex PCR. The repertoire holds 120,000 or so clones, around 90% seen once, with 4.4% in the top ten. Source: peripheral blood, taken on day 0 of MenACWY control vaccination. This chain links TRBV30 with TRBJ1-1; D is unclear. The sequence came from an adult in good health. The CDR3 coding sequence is TGTGCCTGGAGTGTAAACATGAACACTGAAGCTTTCTTT. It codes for CAWSVNMNTEAFF. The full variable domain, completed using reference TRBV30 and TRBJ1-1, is SQTIHQWPATLVQPVGSPLSLECTVEGTSNPNLYWYRQAAGRGLQLLFYSVGIGQISSEVPQNLSASRPQDRQFILSSKKLLLSDSGFYLCAWSVNMNTEAFFGQGTRLTVV.